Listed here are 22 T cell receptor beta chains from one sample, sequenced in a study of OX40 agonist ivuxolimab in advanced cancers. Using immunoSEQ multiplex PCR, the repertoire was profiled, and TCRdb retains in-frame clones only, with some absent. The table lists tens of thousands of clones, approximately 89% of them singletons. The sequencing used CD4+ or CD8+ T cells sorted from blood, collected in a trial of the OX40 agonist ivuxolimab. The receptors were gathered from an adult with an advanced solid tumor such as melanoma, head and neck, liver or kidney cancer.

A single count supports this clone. CDR3 loop: CASSYGDRSLGETQYF. CDR3 DNA: TGTGCCAGCAGTTACGGGGACAGGTCCCTTGGGGAGACCCAGTACTTC. V usage is TRBV6-5 and J usage is TRBJ2-5, with 8 bases fitting TRBD1. V lost 2 bases, J lost 5 bases, and 10 bases stayed unmatched. The germline V gene has CDR1 MNHEY and CDR2 SVGAGI. CDR3 length: 16 residues.

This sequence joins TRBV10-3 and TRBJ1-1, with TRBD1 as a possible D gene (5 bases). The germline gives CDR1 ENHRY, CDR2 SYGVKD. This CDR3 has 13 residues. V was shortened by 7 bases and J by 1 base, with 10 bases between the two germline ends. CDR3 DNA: TGTGCCATCATCCTCGACAGGAACACTGAAGCTTTCTTT. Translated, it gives CAIILDRNTEAFF.

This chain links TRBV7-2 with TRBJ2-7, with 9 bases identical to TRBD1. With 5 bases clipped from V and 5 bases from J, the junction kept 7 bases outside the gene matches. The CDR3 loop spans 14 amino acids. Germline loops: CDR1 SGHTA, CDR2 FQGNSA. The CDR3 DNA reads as TGTGCCAGCAGCCCCGGGACAGGGATGAACGAGCAGTACTTC. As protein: CASSPGTGMNEQYF.

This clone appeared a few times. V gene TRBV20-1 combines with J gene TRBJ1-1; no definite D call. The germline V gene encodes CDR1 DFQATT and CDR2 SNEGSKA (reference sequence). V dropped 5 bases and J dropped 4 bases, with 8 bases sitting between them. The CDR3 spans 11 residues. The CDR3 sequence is CSAPGRTEAFF. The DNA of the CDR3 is TGCAGTGCTCCTGGGCGCACTGAAGCTTTCTTT.

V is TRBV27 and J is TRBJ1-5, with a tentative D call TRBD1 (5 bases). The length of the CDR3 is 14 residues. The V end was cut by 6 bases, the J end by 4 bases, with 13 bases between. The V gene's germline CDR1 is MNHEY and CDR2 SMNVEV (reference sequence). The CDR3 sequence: CASSFWAGNQPQHF. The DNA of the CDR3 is TGTGCCAGCAGCTTTTGGGCAGGGAATCAGCCCCAGCATTTT.

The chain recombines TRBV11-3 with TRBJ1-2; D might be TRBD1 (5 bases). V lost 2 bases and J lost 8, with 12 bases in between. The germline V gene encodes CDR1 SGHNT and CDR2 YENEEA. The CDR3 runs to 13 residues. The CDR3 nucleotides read TGTGCCAGCAGCTTACAGGGAAGTGACGGCTACACCTTC. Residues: CASSLQGSDGYTF.

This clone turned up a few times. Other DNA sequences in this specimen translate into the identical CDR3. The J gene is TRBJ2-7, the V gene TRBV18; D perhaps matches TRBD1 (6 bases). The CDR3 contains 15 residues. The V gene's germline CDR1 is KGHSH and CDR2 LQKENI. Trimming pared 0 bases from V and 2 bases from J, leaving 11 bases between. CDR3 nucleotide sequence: TGTGCCAGCTCACCACCCGCAGGGGCGGCCTACGAGCAGTACTTC. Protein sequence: CASSPPAGAAYEQYF. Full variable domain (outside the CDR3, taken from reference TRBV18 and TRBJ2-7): NAGVMQNPRHLVRRRGQEARLRCSPMKGHSHVYWYRQLPEEGLKFMVYLQKENIIDESGMPKERFSAEFPKEGPSILRIQQVVRGDSAAYFCASSPPAGAAYEQYFGPGTRLTVT.

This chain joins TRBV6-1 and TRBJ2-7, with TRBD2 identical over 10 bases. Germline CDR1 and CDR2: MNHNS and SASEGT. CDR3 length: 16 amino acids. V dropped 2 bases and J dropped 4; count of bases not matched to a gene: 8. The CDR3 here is CASSERLAGEGYEQYF. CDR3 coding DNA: TGTGCCAGCAGTGAACGTCTAGCGGGAGAGGGGTACGAGCAGTACTTC.

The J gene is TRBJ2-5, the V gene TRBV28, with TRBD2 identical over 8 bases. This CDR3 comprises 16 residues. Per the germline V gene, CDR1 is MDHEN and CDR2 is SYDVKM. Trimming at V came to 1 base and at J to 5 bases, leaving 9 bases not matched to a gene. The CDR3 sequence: CASSLSLAEGRETQYF. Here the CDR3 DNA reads TGTGCCAGCAGTTTATCACTAGCGGAGGGGAGGGAGACCCAGTACTTC.

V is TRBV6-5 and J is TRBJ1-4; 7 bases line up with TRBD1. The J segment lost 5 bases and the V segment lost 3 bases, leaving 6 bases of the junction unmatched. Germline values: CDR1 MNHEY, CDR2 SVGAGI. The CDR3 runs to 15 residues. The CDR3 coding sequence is TGTGCCAGCAGTTATAGGGACAGCAGGAATGAAAAACTGTTTTTT. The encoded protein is CASSYRDSRNEKLFF.

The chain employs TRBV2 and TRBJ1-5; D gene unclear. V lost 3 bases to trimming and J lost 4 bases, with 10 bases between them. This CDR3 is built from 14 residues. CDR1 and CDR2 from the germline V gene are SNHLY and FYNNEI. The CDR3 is CASSDSNLNQPQHF. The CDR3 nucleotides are TGTGCCAGCAGTGACTCCAATCTTAATCAGCCCCAGCATTTT.

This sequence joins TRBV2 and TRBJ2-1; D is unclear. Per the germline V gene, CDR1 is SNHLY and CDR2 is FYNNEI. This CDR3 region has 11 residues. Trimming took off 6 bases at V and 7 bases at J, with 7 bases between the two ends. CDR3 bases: TGTGCCAGCAGGCAAGAGAATGAGCAGTTCTTC. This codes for CASRQENEQFF.

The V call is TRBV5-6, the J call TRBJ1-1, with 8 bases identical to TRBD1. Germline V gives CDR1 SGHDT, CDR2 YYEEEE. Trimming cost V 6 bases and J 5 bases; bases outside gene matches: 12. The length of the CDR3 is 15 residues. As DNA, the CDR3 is TGTGCCAGCACCTATAACCCCCAGGGGGCTACTGAAGCTTTCTTT. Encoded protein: CASTYNPQGATEAFF.

The CDR3 DNA is TGTGCCAGCAGTGATCTTGTCAGGGGCAACATTCAGTACTTC. The encoded protein is CASSDLVRGNIQYF. The chain joins TRBV25-1 to TRBJ2-4; the D gene is possibly TRBD1 (6 bases). V gave up 3 bases and J gave up 7 bases, with 13 bases separating them. The CDR3 consists of 14 residues. Per germline, CDR1 MGHDK and CDR2 SYGVNS. Using reference TRBV25-1 and TRBJ2-4 for the parts outside the CDR3, the full variable domain is EADIYQTPRYLVIGTGKKITLECSQTMGHDKMYWYQQDPGMELHLIHYSYGVNSTEKGDLSSESTVSRIRTEHFPLTLESARPSHTSQYLCASSDLVRGNIQYFGAGTRLSVL.

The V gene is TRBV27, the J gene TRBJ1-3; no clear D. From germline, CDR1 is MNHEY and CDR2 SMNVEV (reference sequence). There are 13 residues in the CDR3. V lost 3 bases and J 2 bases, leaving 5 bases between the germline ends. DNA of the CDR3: TGTGCCAGCAGTTTTAGACCTGGAAACACCATATATTTT. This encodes CASSFRPGNTIYF.

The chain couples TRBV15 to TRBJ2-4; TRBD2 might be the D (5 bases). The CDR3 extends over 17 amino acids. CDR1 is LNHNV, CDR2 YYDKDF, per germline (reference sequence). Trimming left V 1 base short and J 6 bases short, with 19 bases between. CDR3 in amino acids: CATSRGLSRESGNIQYF. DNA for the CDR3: TGTGCCACCAGCAGAGGGCTTTCCCGGGAATCAGGAAACATTCAGTACTTC.

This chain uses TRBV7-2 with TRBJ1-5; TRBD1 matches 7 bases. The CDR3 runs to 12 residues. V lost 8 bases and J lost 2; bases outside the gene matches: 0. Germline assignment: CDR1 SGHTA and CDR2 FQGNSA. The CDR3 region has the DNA TGTGCCAGCGGACAGGGCAATCAGCCCCAGCATTTT. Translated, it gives CASGQGNQPQHF.

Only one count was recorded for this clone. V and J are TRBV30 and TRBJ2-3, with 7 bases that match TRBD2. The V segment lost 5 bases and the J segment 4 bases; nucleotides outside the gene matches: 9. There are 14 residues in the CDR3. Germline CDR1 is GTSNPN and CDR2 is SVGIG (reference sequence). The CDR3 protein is CAWGRAGIADTQYF. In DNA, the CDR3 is TGTGCCTGGGGAAGAGCGGGAATTGCAGATACGCAGTATTTT.

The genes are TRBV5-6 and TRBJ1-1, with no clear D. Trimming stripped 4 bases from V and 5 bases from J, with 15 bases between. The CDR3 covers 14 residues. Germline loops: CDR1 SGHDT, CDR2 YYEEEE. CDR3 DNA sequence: TGTGCCAGCAGCATAGGATCGGGGTCGACTGAAGCTTTCTTT. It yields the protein CASSIGSGSTEAFF.

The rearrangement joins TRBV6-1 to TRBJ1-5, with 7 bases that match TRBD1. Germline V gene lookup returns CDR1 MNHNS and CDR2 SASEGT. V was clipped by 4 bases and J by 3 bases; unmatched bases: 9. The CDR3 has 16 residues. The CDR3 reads CASSASQGRFNQPQHF. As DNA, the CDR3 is TGTGCCAGCAGTGCTTCACAGGGGAGGTTCAATCAGCCCCAGCATTTT.

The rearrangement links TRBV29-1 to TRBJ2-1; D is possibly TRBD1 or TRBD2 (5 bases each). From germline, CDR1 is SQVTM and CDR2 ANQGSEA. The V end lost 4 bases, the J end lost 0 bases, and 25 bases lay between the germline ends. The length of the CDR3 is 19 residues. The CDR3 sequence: CSVVGVVAVKAPSYNEQFF. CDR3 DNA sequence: TGCAGCGTTGTGGGGGTGGTAGCCGTGAAGGCTCCCTCCTACAATGAGCAGTTCTTC.

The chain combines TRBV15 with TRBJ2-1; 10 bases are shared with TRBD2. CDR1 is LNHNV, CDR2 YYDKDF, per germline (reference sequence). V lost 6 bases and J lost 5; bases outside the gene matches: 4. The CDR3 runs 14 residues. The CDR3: CATRGLAEDNEQFF. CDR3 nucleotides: TGTGCCACCAGAGGACTAGCGGAGGACAATGAGCAGTTCTTC. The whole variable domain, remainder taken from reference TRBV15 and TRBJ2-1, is DAMVIQNPRYQVTQFGKPVTLSCSQTLNHNVMYWYQQKSSQAPKLLFHYYDKDFNNEADTPDNFQSRRPNTSFCFLDIRSPGLGDTAMYLCATRGLAEDNEQFFGPGTRLTVL.